Each of the 15 T cell receptor beta chains below was sequenced from the same sample in a study of CD8+ T cells in alopecia areata. The sequencing template was cDNA reverse transcribed from extracted RNA. Repertoires were generated with immunoSEQ multiplex PCR, while TCRdb's copy carries only in-frame clones and drops some. The sample has about 120,000 clones, none seen only once; the top ten hold about 19%. The sample comprised lesional skin. The receptor source for this set is a C3H/HeJ mouse with alopecia areata. As its MHC haplotype, the strain has H2-k.

As for this clone: Gene names and germline match the mouse. The read halts 4 residues ahead of the CDR3 end, with the missing end drawn from the germline J gene. The chain links TRBV13-3 to TRBJ2-2, with 10 bases lining up with TRBD1. The trim removed 6 bases at V and 4 bases at J, leaving 9 bases unmatched. Germline CDR1 reads NNHDY; CDR2 reads SYVADS. This CDR3 contains 16 residues. This CDR3 reads CASNPGTGEGTGQLYF. The sequenced CDR3 bases are TGTGCCAGCAACCCCGGGACAGGGGAAGGCACCGGG.

This clone turned up a few times. Gene names follow the mouse nomenclature. Read sequence stops 4 residues before the CDR3 end, and the germline J gene provides the missing end. Different DNA sequences within this sample yield the same CDR3. The chain is built from TRBV13-3 and TRBJ2-7; 10 bases are shared with TRBD2. The CDR3 totals 15 residues. In germline, CDR1 is NNHDY, CDR2 SYVADS. V was pared by 2 bases and J by 2 bases, with 4 bases of the junction left unmatched. Here the CDR3 reads CASSERDWGAYEQYF. CDR3 DNA, as far as it was read: TGTGCCAGCAGTGAAAGGGACTGGGGCGCCTAT.

This clone was observed a handful of times. Mouse gene names apply. Read coverage stops 4 residues before the CDR3 terminus; the germline J gene supplies the remainder. The chain carries TRBV19 and TRBJ2-7; the D gene is possibly TRBD1 (5 bases). Germline CDR1 FNHDT, CDR2 SITEND (reference sequence). The CDR3 loop spans 12 amino acids. The CDR3 DNA, read in part, is TGTGCCAGCAGTAGTGGACAATAT. Translated: CASSSGQY. The CDR3, in full, reads CASSSGQYEQYF.

On this clone itself: Here the gene names and germline are mouse. The read terminates 4 residues before the CDR3 end, so the remaining end is supplied by the germline J gene. This rearrangement joins TRBV13-3 to TRBJ2-3; TRBD1 might be the D (5 bases). The CDR3 sequence is 14 residues long. Trimming cost V 4 bases and J 1 base, with 10 bases left between them. Germline CDR1 reads NNHDY; CDR2 reads SYVADS. The CDR3: CASSPREGAETLYF. CDR3 DNA (partial): TGTGCCAGCAGTCCCAGGGAGGGTGCAGAA.

This clone has just a few counts. Any gene name here is a mouse gene name. The sequence runs out 4 residues before the end of the CDR3; the remainder is reconstructed from the germline J gene. The V call is TRBV1, the J call TRBJ2-4; 12 nucleotides match TRBD2. This CDR3 is built from 16 residues. Germline CDR1 NSQYPW, CDR2 LRSPGD (reference sequence). With 3 bases clipped from V and 3 bases from J, the junction kept 4 bases outside the gene matches. CDR3 protein: CTCSASTGGAQNTLYF. The CDR3 DNA, read in part, is TGCACCTGCAGTGCCTCGACTGGGGGGGCCCAAAAC.

Comments on this clone: The gene names given are mouse names. The sequence runs out 4 residues before the end of the CDR3; the remainder is reconstructed from the germline J gene. This sequence joins TRBV13-3 and TRBJ1-2, with 11 bases that match TRBD1. Trimming at V came to 1 base and at J to 3 bases, leaving 5 bases not matched to a gene. The V gene's germline CDR1 is NNHDY and CDR2 SYVADS. The CDR3 contains 16 residues. CDR3 amino acids: CASSDLDRGRDSDYTF. The CDR3 DNA, read in part, is TGTGCCAGCAGTGATCTGGACAGGGGGCGCGACTCC.

There are a few counts of this clone. Each gene name is a mouse one. The DNA ends 4 residues before the CDR3 does, and the rest of the CDR3 is filled in from the germline J gene. The chain combines TRBV14 with TRBJ2-5, with 12 bases identical to TRBD2. The CDR3 totals 15 residues. From germline, CDR1 is SGHDT and CDR2 FRDEAV. J gave up 1 base and V 5 bases, and 2 bases lay outside the gene matches. Incomplete CDR3 DNA: TGTGCCAGCAGGAGGGACTGGGGGGACCAAGAC. Its protein is CASRRDWGDQD. The complete CDR3 protein is CASRRDWGDQDTQYF.

With regard to this clone: Gene names denote mouse genes. The CDR3 goes on 4 residues after the read ends, and that part is filled in from the germline J gene. The genes are TRBV13-3 and TRBJ2-2; weak D call: TRBD1 (5 bases). Trimming removed 1 base at V and 4 bases at J, with 8 bases between. CDR1 NNHDY and CDR2 SYVADS come from the germline V gene. This CDR3 is 14 amino acids long. Incomplete CDR3 DNA: TGTGCCAGCAGTGATCGCAGGGCCACCGGG. This translates into CASSDRRATG. The full CDR3 is CASSDRRATGQLYF.

This clone was observed at least ten times. These gene names are mouse names. The read is 4 residues too short to cover the CDR3 end, so that end is filled in from the germline J gene. The sample holds other DNA sequences that translate to the same CDR3. V usage is TRBV13-3 and J usage is TRBJ2-2, with 7 nucleotides matching TRBD1. The CDR3 covers 15 residues. From germline, CDR1 is NNHDY and CDR2 SYVADS. Unmatched junction bases numbered 2, after V lost 1 base and J lost 2 bases. The CDR3 here is CASSDPTGNTGQLYF. The sequenced part of the CDR3 DNA is TGTGCCAGCAGTGATCCGACAGGGAACACCGGG. Filled out from reference TRBV13-3 and TRBJ2-2, the complete variable domain reads EAAVTQSPRSKVAVTGGKVTLSCHQTNNHDYMYWYRQDTGHGLRLIHYSYVADSTEKGDIPDGYKASRPSQENFSLILELASLSQTAVYFCASSDPTGNTGQLYFGEGSKLTVL.

This clone was seen only a few times. Any gene name here is a mouse gene name. The CDR3 is cut off 4 residues early in the read; its end comes from the germline J gene. The chain employs TRBV13-3 and TRBJ2-3; possible D gene TRBD1, 6 bases. Germline V gene lookup returns CDR1 NNHDY and CDR2 SYVADS. V gave up 0 bases and J gave up 0 bases, with 11 bases separating them. CDR3 length: 16 amino acids. CDR3 amino acids: CASSDASGVSAETLYF. The DNA read from the CDR3 is TGTGCCAGCAGTGATGCGTCAGGGGTCAGTGCAGAA.

Of note for this clone: The gene symbols are mouse symbols. With the read ending 4 residues before the CDR3 end, the germline J gene is used to fill in that end. The rearrangement uses TRBV13-3 and TRBJ1-1; 8 positions agree with TRBD1. Unmatched junction bases numbered 4, after V lost 0 bases and J lost 3 bases. The CDR3 is 15 residues long. In germline, CDR1 is NNHDY, CDR2 SYVADS. The CDR3 here is CASSDGRGRDTEVFF. Incomplete CDR3 DNA: TGTGCCAGCAGTGATGGCAGGGGGCGTGACACA.

This clone was counted between two and nine times. The protein in this entry is translated from the DNA; at residue 11 it differs from the protein listed in TCRdb. All gene names here are mouse names. The read is 3 residues too short to cover the CDR3 end, so that end is filled in from the germline J gene. This chain uses TRBV13-1 with TRBJ1-3; TRBD1 matches at 7 bases. Unmatched junction bases numbered 2, after V lost 5 bases and J lost 0 bases. The CDR3 sequence is 14 residues long. Germline-derived CDR1 and CDR2 are NSHNY and SYGAGN. The sequenced CDR3 bases are TGTGCCAGCAGGAGGACAGGTTCTGGAAATACG. Its translation: CASRRTGSGNT. The whole CDR3 sequence is CASRRTGSGNTLYF.

In its sample, this clone was seen a few times. Gene names follow the mouse nomenclature. The CDR3 here is CASSPGQGGERLFF. Incomplete CDR3 DNA: TGTGCCAGCAGTCCGGGACAGGGAGGCGAA. This chain links TRBV14 with TRBJ1-4; 9 bases match TRBD1. The CDR3 end is not reached by the read, which stops 4 residues before it; the germline J gene fills it in. Germline lookup yields CDR1 SGHDT and CDR2 FRDEAV. CDR3 length equals 14 residues.

This clone has only a few counts. Genes and germline come from the mouse. The read ends 4 residues before the CDR3 terminus; that terminus is restored from the germline J gene. The chain combines TRBV19 with TRBJ2-1, with 7 bases lining up with TRBD2. CDR1 FNHDT and CDR2 SITEND come from the germline V gene (reference sequence). The length of the CDR3 is 14 residues. This chain's CDR3 is CASSPRGGGAEQFF. The DNA read from the CDR3 is TGTGCCAGCAGCCCCCGGGGGGGAGGGGCT.

A few counts support this clone. Mouse names are used for the genes. The read is 4 residues too short to cover the CDR3 end, so that end is filled in from the germline J gene. The gene calls are TRBV13-3 and TRBJ2-5, with TRBD1 matching 9 bases. The CDR3 is 15 residues long. The germline CDR1 and CDR2 sequences are NNHDY and SYVADS. The sequenced CDR3 bases are TGTGCCAGCAGTGATGGGACAGGGGTAGGAGAC. Translated, it gives CASSDGTGVGD. From start to end, the CDR3 is CASSDGTGVGDTQYF.